The table lists the clone carrying this T cell receptor (beta chain) with a few counts. Antigen unknown. Trimming shortened V by 0 bases and J by 2 bases, and 8 bases separated the two germline ends. This CDR3 spans 14 amino acids. Germline CDR1 is MNHEY and CDR2 is SVGAGI. The source of the sample is a study of cytomegalovirus exposure and HLA in healthy donors. General observations from the study: Analyzed later, most CMV-associated TCR beta chains appeared HLA-restricted.

PCR primers comprised 60 Vbeta and 13 Jbeta primers. Sequencing was performed with immunoSEQ multiplex PCR; in TCRdb, only in-frame clones are kept and a portion is missing. The sample contains 150,000 to 180,000 clones, 75% of which appear only once. Sequences were obtained from PBMCs. The rearrangement uses TRBV6-5 and TRBJ2-7; D is uncertain. The sequence was collected from a man aged 18 to 29 in good health and CMV-seronegative. The CDR3 bases are TGTGCCAGCAGTTACTCGAGGCAAACCTACGAGCAGTACTTC. Translated: CASSYSRQTYEQYF.